Given below is one T cell receptor (beta chain) in context. The data are from a study of shared clonotypes between healthy human individuals. CDR1 and CDR2 from the germline V gene are LNHDA and SQIVND (reference sequence). J was trimmed by 6 bases and V by 1 base; bases with no gene match: 6. The CDR3 is 15 amino acids. In the sorted-subset replicate PCRs, approximately 200 ng DNA, roughly 29,000 T cell genomes, was used. Some clones are missing from TCRdb's copy, which holds only in-frame ones; the method was immunoSEQ multiplex PCR. The table shows 2 million to 3 million clones, with 85% to 95% occurring only once.

The clonotype originates from a man aged 18-30 years in good health. V usage is TRBV19 and J usage is TRBJ2-3, with 8 bases fitting TRBD2. The sequenced material came from naive CD4+ T cells sorted from blood. Subset of the sample: CD45RA+ positively selected. The CDR3 sequence: CASSIAGGPSDTQYF. CDR3 in DNA: TGTGCCAGTAGTATAGCGGGAGGGCCATCGGATACGCAGTATTTT.